This T cell receptor beta chain emerged from a study of tumor-infiltrating lymphocytes in primary liver carcinoma (dated by TCRdb to 2015 to 2018). As for the study more broadly: Roughly five patients with histopathologically diagnosed primary liver carcinoma underwent surgical resection in China between November 2015 and March 2016. Hepatocellular carcinoma (four) or combined HCC and intrahepatic cholangiocarcinoma (one) was present in the five patients, who were three men and two women aged 30 to 69 years. The five patients had tumors staged T1-T3 N0M0, with maximum diameters ranging from roughly 4 to 10 cm. Each sample produced roughly 3.65 to 8 million productive TCRbeta reads, and read depth showed no significant difference between tissue types. TCRbeta repertoire sequencing, expression microarrays and whole-exome sequencing were combined in the study across five regions of each liver tumor, with adjacent normal tissue and blood also included. TCRbeta repertoire sequencing covered about 35 specimens from 5 patients: some 25 tumor regions, 5 adjacent noncancerous liver tissues and 5 peripheral blood samples. Repertoires from technical replicates were highly reproducible, with mean shared-clone rates roughly 0.9 and correlation coefficients above 0.95.

On the study overall, not on this receptor specifically: Bulk unsorted samples precluded comparing CD4+ and CD8+ T cell repertoires. Repertoire overlap was higher between tumor regions (mean around 36%) than tumor-adjacent (around 17%) or tumor-blood (14%) pairs, consistent with antigen-driven expansion. Because sequencing covered only the TCR beta chain and unpaired alpha chains were not captured, true repertoire diversity is likely underestimated. Compared with blood, tumors had a significantly larger share of the repertoire taken up by the top 250 clones (p = 0.039). Only four or five patients were included in the study, and the authors note that the findings should be validated in a larger study.

Points on this clonotype: The antigen it recognizes is unknown. No base quality values were provided; no much bigger clone lies one nucleotide off.

RNA from unsorted whole blood was extracted with TRIzol reagent, and germline DNA was obtained with the DNeasy Blood & Tissue kit. At the time of sampling, the patients were treatment-naive and had chronic HBV infection. Before surgery, roughly 4 milliliters of peripheral blood were drawn into K2EDTA tubes. The germline V gene specifies MNHNS as CDR1 and SASEGT as CDR2. V has 2 bases trimmed and J has 6 bases trimmed; junction bases matching no gene number 2. From the cysteine through the phenylalanine, the CDR3 covers 14 amino acids. This entry keeps only the CDR3 DNA: 42 bases, framed from base 1. Starting from 500 to 600 ng total RNA, TCRbeta-specific cDNA was produced by reverse transcription with a constant-region primer and ProtoScript II reverse transcriptase. Construction of the TCRbeta libraries relied on three nested rounds of multiplex PCR, following a slightly modified ARM-PCR procedure. The first two PCR rounds used multiplex TRBV1-TRBV30 forward primers with a Cbeta reverse primer, each for about 10 cycles. Sample barcodes and Illumina adapters were added in a final 25-cycle PCR using Deep VentR polymerase. Before sequencing, amplicons between 200 and 500 bp were purified from gel using a QIAquick gel extraction kit. An Illumina HiSeq 2500 was used to sequence the TCRbeta amplicons with 250-bp paired-end reads. In the paper's pipeline: Reads were quality-trimmed with Trimmomatic v0.33, and paired reads were merged with FLASH v1.2.11 to recover full CDR3 sequences. V, D and J germline segments were assigned to the rearranged TCRbeta sequences by MiGEC v1.2.1b. Clonotype statistics and Shannon-Wiener diversity indices were computed with VDJtools v1.0.0. To reduce sampling bias, subsequent analyses other than the diversity analysis used only the 250 most abundant clonotypes in each sample. The raw public data were reprocessed by TCRdb itself: fastp quality trimming at Q25, MiXCR clonotype calling, in-frame beta chains only. Rows matching on CDR3 protein sequence are summarized as one entry with the most common DNA and genes. These V and J calls originate from TCRdb's pipeline instead of the authors' own analysis. The sample table holds 330,000 or so distinct CDR3 sequences, of which around 60% were seen once. Roughly 6.5% of the sample goes to the ten largest clones.

The TCR sequence derives from a middle-aged man with primary liver carcinoma and hepatitis B virus infection. The source material was peripheral blood. Rearrangement joined TRBV6-1 to TRBJ2-2; TRBD1 matches 8 bases in the middle. DNA sequence: TGTGCCAGCAGTGAATGGACAGGGTCCGGGGAGCTGTTTTTT. This codes for CASSEWTGSGELFF.